This T cell receptor beta chain derives from a study of blood T cell repertoires in COVID-19. Study details: Acute-phase and convalescent COVID-19 samples originated in the United States, Italy and Spain.

Methods used by the authors: The authors estimated nucleated cell counts from reference gene primer amplification. Assay used: immunoSEQ multiplex PCR; TCRdb lists only in-frame clones, some missing. V, J and clone size reflect that table, while D and trimming were determined from the DNA. The sample comprises just under 150,000 clones, 87% of which are singletons, and over 0.8% rests with the top ten. The CDR3 has 16 amino acids. Germline CDR1 and CDR2: MRHNA and SNTAGT. With 0 bases clipped from V and 4 bases from J, the junction kept 3 bases outside the gene matches. The TCR originated in a woman aged 50 to 60 with acute or convalescent COVID-19. Material: peripheral blood. The genes are TRBV6-4 and TRBJ1-2; TRBD1 matches at 12 bases. CDR3 amino acids: CASSDSGTGGTYGYTF. The CDR3 DNA is TGTGCCAGCAGTGACTCTGGGACAGGGGGCACCTATGGCTACACCTTC.